This T cell receptor (beta chain) appears in the sequencing data of a study of blood T cell repertoires in COVID-19. The germline V gene has CDR1 MDHEN and CDR2 SYDVKM. The CDR3 has 16 residues. Trimming took 3 bases from V and 0 from J; bases not matched to a gene: 5. In this sample, this clone turned up many times. The method was immunoSEQ multiplex PCR; TCRdb's version includes in-frame clones alone and lacks a portion of them. This table has over 250,000 clones, roughly 88% appearing once. Those who participated ranged in age from about 18 to 89 years and resided in roughly 26 US areas. Assignment of participants to cohorts was predicated upon participant-reported clinical history.

The sample taken for sequencing was PBMCs or T cells enriched from blood (not recorded which). The clonotype comes from a woman in her twenties or thirties who had recovered from COVID-19. The rearrangement links TRBV28 to TRBJ1-3; 7 nucleotides line up with TRBD1. The DNA of the CDR3 is TGTGCCAGCAGTTTCAGGGGGGCGAGCTCTGGAAACACCATATATTTT. Residues: CASSFRGASSGNTIYF.